This TCR beta chain originates from a study of cytomegalovirus exposure and HLA in healthy donors. Study-wide results and caveats: In a later analysis, first-cohort TCR clusters were found to tend to co-occur in the 100 to 150 validation repertoires. Despite most TCR sequences being rare, some public TCRs occurred in many donors.

As regards this clone: What it binds is not known.

V shed 5 bases and J 2 bases; nucleotides not matched to a gene: 4. Looked up from germline, CDR1 is SGHTA and CDR2 is FQGTGA. This CDR3 region has 14 residues. Generated by immunoSEQ multiplex PCR, the TCRdb table keeps only in-frame clones and is missing some. Of about 160,000 clones detected, approximately 81% appear once; the ten largest clones hold 9.5% to 13%. J is TRBJ2-3 and V is TRBV7-3; 7 bases are a match to TRBD1. This receptor was taken from a man younger than 40 in good health and CMV-seropositive. Sequenced sample: PBMCs. The CDR3 spells CASSRDRATDTQYF. The DNA of the CDR3 is TGTGCCAGCAGCAGAGACAGGGCCACAGATACGCAGTATTTT.